The T cell receptor (beta chain) described here comes from a study of Graves' ophthalmopathy and Graves' hyperthyroidism. Whole-study results and caveats: Most thyroid clonotypes expanded beyond 0.001 frequency were also found in blood.

At least ten counts were recorded for this clonotype. Its cognate antigen is unknown. Trimming stripped 1 base from V and 7 bases from J, with 7 bases between. The length of the CDR3 is 13 residues. The germline V gene has CDR1 SEHNR and CDR2 FQNEAQ (reference sequence). Ophthalmopathy-affected donors exhibited moderate-to-severe activity, CAS ≥3, NOSPECS ≥4, and duration under 3 months. Patients were diagnosed from clinical symptoms, serum thyroxine, TRAb, thyroid ultrasound and orbital computed tomography. As the template, RNA transcripts were used to amplify TCR beta CDR3 regions. HTBI primers served in a first-round RT-PCR, which a second-round multiplex PCR followed. TCRdb independently ran MiXCR on the multiplex PCR reads; one entry per CDR3 protein. Among almost 750,000 distinct CDR3 sequences listed, 40% were seen once.

The sequenced sample was peripheral blood. The chain couples TRBV7-9 to TRBJ2-2; D is unclear. This TCR was recovered from an adult man with Graves' ophthalmopathy. CDR3 sequence: CASSLEVNGELFF. The CDR3 DNA reads as TGTGCCAGCAGCTTAGAGGTCAACGGGGAGCTGTTTTTT.